The 7 T cell receptor beta chains below all came from one sample that was sequenced in a study of regulatory T cells in long-lasting Graves disease. Indicated time point: persistent/refractory GD, antithyroid drugs over 5 years with positive TRAb. RNA isolated from PBMCs was used to make the TCR library. To make TCR beta libraries, researchers used iRepertoire HTBI primers and Arm-PCR of CDR3 regions. TCRdb processed the multiplex PCR reads anew with MiXCR; each CDR3 protein has one entry. This table has 600,000 to 800,000 distinct CDR3 sequences, 30% appearing once. The sequences come from peripheral blood mononuclear cells (PBMCs), collected when the disease was refractory, from a patient treated with antithyroid drugs. The receptors were sampled from a female donor with Graves disease.

The CDR3 sequence is CASSLQPGSNTEAFF. As DNA, the CDR3 is TGCGCCAGCAGCTTGCAACCAGGGTCGAACACTGAAGCTTTCTTT. The chain links TRBV5-1 to TRBJ1-1, with a possible D match to TRBD1 (5 bases). Germline V gene lookup returns CDR1 SGHRS and CDR2 YFSETQ. The CDR3 is 15 residues long. V shed 1 base and J shed 1 base, with 11 bases lying between them.

J is TRBJ1-5 and V is TRBV12-3 or TRBV12-4; D is ambiguous. The CDR3 has 14 amino acids. V gave up 4 bases and J gave up 6 bases, with 13 bases separating them. The CDR3 reads CASSSRAESQPQHF. The CDR3 nucleotides read TGTGCCAGCAGTTCCCGGGCCGAGAGTCAGCCCCAGCATTTT.

The chain has TRBV19 and TRBJ2-7, with D possibly matching TRBD1 (6 bases). Trimming removed 5 bases from V and 6 bases from J, with 14 bases in between. Per germline, CDR1 LNHDA and CDR2 SQIVND (reference sequence). There are 13 residues in the CDR3. The DNA for the CDR3 is TGTGCCAGTAGTCCTCAGGGGTCCGGCGAGCAGTACTTC. Translated, it gives CASSPQGSGEQYF.

This chain connects TRBV20-1 to TRBJ1-2; 10 bases are shared with TRBD1. Germline V gene lookup returns CDR1 DFQATT and CDR2 SNEGSKA (reference sequence). This CDR3 has 19 residues. After removal of 1 base from V and 0 bases from J, the junction contained 14 bases not matched to a gene. CDR3 sequence reads: CSARAIAGTGEGANYGYTF. DNA for the CDR3: TGCAGTGCTAGAGCGATTGCCGGGACAGGGGAAGGGGCTAACTATGGCTACACCTTC.

The V call is TRBV9, the J call TRBJ1-1, with a weak D call TRBD1 (5 bases). The CDR3 loop spans 14 amino acids. CDR1 SGDLS and CDR2 YYNGEE come from the germline V gene. Trimming shortened V by 0 bases and J by 7 bases, and 13 bases separated the two germline ends. For the CDR3, the DNA is TGTGCCAGCAGCGTAGCACCCGGGGCGGGTGAAGCTTTCTTT. Translation gives CASSVAPGAGEAFF.

CDR3 in DNA: TGTGCTAGTGGCTCAGGGGTCGGGAATTCACCCCTCCACTTT. Its protein product is CASGSGVGNSPLHF. The chain employs TRBV12-5 and TRBJ1-6, with D possibly matching TRBD1 (6 bases). Trimming left V 6 bases short and J 7 bases short, with 13 bases between. Germline CDR1 is LGHNT and CDR2 is FRNRAP. The CDR3 runs to 14 residues.

This clonotype has only a few counts. The V gene is TRBV27, the J gene TRBJ1-1, with a possible D match to TRBD1 (5 bases). The CDR3 totals 14 residues. The V end was cut by 3 bases, the J end by 6 bases, with 14 bases between. CDR1 MNHEY and CDR2 SMNVEV come from the germline V gene (reference sequence). CDR3 sequence: CASSFTVGGPEAFF. The CDR3 DNA reads TGTGCCAGCAGTTTTACTGTTGGGGGTCCTGAAGCTTTCTTT.